This T cell receptor (beta chain) was sequenced during a study of cytomegalovirus exposure and HLA in healthy donors. On the study more broadly: Tens of millions of unique TCRs, all from HLA-typed donors, were included in an early release of the data. General observations from the study: CMV serostatus was the sole immune exposure information available. Versus the approximately 700-donor mean, an Asian-associated ancestry cluster reportedly showed fewer N-insertions in a later analysis.

The study ran its PCR with 60 Vbeta and 13 Jbeta primers. Clones were sequenced by immunoSEQ multiplex PCR, and TCRdb holds only the in-frame ones, with some missing. The sample consists of about 150,000 clones, over 70% of them appearing once. To note about this clone: Its antigen is unknown.

The CDR3 is 18 amino acids. Germline V lookup: CDR1 GTSNPN, CDR2 SVGIG (reference sequence). Losses at the gene ends were 3 bases for V and 0 bases for J; bases not matched to a gene: 16. Input material: PBMCs. This rearrangement joins TRBV30 to TRBJ1-2; 7 bases line up with TRBD1. The origin of this receptor is a boy between 2 and 15 years old in good health and CMV-seronegative. In DNA form, the CDR3 reads TGTGCCTGGAGGAGGTTCTTATCCGGGACAGCAACTAACTATGGCTACACCTTC. It translates to CAWRRFLSGTATNYGYTF. The full variable domain, completed using reference TRBV30 and TRBJ1-2, is SQTIHQWPATLVQPVGSPLSLECTVEGTSNPNLYWYRQAAGRGLQLLFYSVGIGQISSEVPQNLSASRPQDRQFILSSKKLLLSDSGFYLCAWRRFLSGTATNYGYTFGSGTRLTVV.